This passage covers 7 T cell receptor beta chains from one sample sequenced in a study of T cells in Graves' hyperthyroidism and ophthalmopathy. Amplification targeted TCR beta CDR3 regions from RNA transcripts. Researchers ran a first-round RT-PCR on the TCR CDR3 using the HTBI primer set. TCRdb used MiXCR to reprocess the multiplex PCR reads, holding one entry per CDR3 protein. Among fewer than 750,000 distinct CDR3 sequences listed, roughly 14% were seen once. The specimen was blood. These receptors were taken from a woman aged 40-49 years with Graves' ophthalmopathy.

The rearrangement links TRBV24-1 to TRBJ1-1; D unclear. Deletions cut 7 bases from V and 5 bases from J, with 13 bases between. There are 13 residues in the CDR3. CDR1 and CDR2 from the germline V gene are KGHDR and SFDVKD. The CDR3 region has the DNA TGTGCCACCAGCGTCAGCGGGAGTACTGAAGCTTTCTTT. It yields the protein CATSVSGSTEAFF.

This chain links TRBV2 with TRBJ1-5; D might be TRBD1 (5 bases). Germline V gene sequence: CDR1 SNHLY, CDR2 FYNNEI. CDR3 length: 14 residues. The V end was cut by 4 bases, the J end by 3 bases, with 10 bases between. The CDR3 bases are TGTGCCAGCAGTGTATCAGGGAACAATCAGCCCCAGCATTTT. Its protein product is CASSVSGNNQPQHF.

In its sample, this clonotype was seen many times. This chain links TRBV10-3 with TRBJ2-1; D gene uncertain. Germline V gene lookup returns CDR1 ENHRY and CDR2 SYGVKD. V dropped 5 bases and J dropped 3 bases, with 11 bases sitting between them. The length of the CDR3 is 14 residues. CDR3: CAISQAPFYNEQFF. CDR3 bases: TGTGCCATCAGTCAGGCTCCCTTCTACAATGAGCAGTTCTTC.

Points on this clonotype: Germline is not matched at one junction end, which may reflect a read error. The chain has TRBV11-2 and TRBJ2-7; D possibly corresponds to TRBD1 (6 bases). The CDR3 is 13 amino acids. Germline loops: CDR1 SGHAT, CDR2 FQNNGV. The CDR3 DNA follows: TGTGCCAGCAGTTATCCCAGGGGTCTGGATCGCAACTTC. It encodes CASSYPRGLDRNF.

This clonotype was counted ten times or more. The chain couples TRBV7-8 to TRBJ2-5; 8 bases align to TRBD1. The V gene's germline CDR1 is SGHVS and CDR2 FQNEAQ. The CDR3 sequence is 14 residues long. The V segment lost 4 bases and the J segment 4 bases; nucleotides outside the gene matches: 5. DNA for the CDR3: TGTGCCAGCAGCTCGGACAGGGTGGGAGAGACCCAGTACTTC. This encodes CASSSDRVGETQYF.

Only a few counts were recorded for this clonotype. The rearrangement joins TRBV5-5 to TRBJ2-3; 8 positions agree with TRBD1. CDR3 length equals 15 residues. Germline V gene sequence: CDR1 SGHKS, CDR2 YYEKEE (reference sequence). The V gene end was trimmed by 3 bases and the J gene end by 5 bases; junction bases not matched to a gene: 8. CDR3 protein: CASSSPRGRGDTQYF. CDR3 nucleotides: TGTGCCAGCAGCTCCCCCAGGGGGCGCGGAGATACGCAGTATTTT.

This chain connects TRBV12-3 or TRBV12-4 to TRBJ1-1; TRBD1 matches 9 bases. The CDR3 loop spans 13 amino acids. Trimming at V came to 6 bases and at J to 7 bases, leaving 6 bases not matched to a gene. CDR3 DNA sequence: TGTGCCAGCAGCCGCGACAGGGGGGTTGAAGCTTTCTTT. Amino acids: CASSRDRGVEAFF.